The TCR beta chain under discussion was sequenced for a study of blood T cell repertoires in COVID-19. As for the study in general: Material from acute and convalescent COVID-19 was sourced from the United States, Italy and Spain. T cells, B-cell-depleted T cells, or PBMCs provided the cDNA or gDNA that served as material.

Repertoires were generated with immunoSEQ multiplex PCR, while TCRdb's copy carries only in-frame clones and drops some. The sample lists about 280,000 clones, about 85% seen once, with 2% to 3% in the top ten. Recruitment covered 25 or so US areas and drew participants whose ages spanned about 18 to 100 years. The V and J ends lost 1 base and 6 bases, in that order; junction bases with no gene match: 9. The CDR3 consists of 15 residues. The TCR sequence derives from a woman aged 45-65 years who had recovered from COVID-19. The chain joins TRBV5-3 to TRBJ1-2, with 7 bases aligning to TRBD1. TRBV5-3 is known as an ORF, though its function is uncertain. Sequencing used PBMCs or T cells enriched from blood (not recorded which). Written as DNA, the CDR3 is TGTGCCAGAAGCTTGAGGAGACAGGGCGATGATGGCTACACCTTC. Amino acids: CARSLRRQGDDGYTF.